The present T cell receptor (beta chain) was sequenced within a study of T-cell reconstitution after alpha-beta-depleted transplantation in children. The library targeted TCRbeta and was prepared with unique molecular identifiers. TCRdb used MiXCR to reprocess the PCR reads, holding one entry per CDR3 protein. The sample has around 480,000 distinct CDR3 sequences, around a third seen once; the top ten hold 2% to 2.5%. The CDR3 runs 15 residues. Per the germline V gene, CDR1 is MNHEY and CDR2 is SMNVEV (reference sequence). V trimming: 5 bases; J trimming: 3 bases; junction bases outside the gene matches: 5. This clonotype was seen once.

The chain links TRBV27 to TRBJ2-7, with 12 bases aligning to TRBD1. The sequencing used PBMCs from the stem cell graft donor, collected from the stem cell graft. The clonotype was recovered from a human donor who donated a stem cell graft to a child with aplastic anemia. The CDR3 sequence is CASSPRDRGLYEQYF. The CDR3 nucleotides are TGTGCCAGCAGTCCAAGGGACAGGGGGCTCTACGAGCAGTACTTC.